Listed below are T cell receptor beta chains from one sample, sequenced in a study of patients and donors after allogeneic stem cell transplantation. TCRdb reprocessed the RT-PCR reads via MiXCR and lists one record per CDR3 protein. The data hold 25,000 to 35,000 distinct CDR3 sequences, with about 6.5% observed a single time. Material: blood, either unsorted or a sorted T cell fraction (not recorded which). The receptors here all came from a human donor who was either an allogeneic HSCT recipient or a stem cell or donor lymphocyte infusion donor (not recorded which). It is not recorded whose cells these are; they may come from a transplant donor. The CDR3 runs from the conserved cysteine through the conserved F or W. The D gene is left open where the match is weak. Size values are once, few and many counts, or a class for expanded clones, and some rows have none.

d_call: -
j_call: TRBJ2-1
clone_size: many
v_call: TRBV12-3/TRBV12-4
cdr3_nt: TGTGCCAGCAGCCCCCTGGGTAATGAGCAGTTCTTC
cdr3_aa: CASSPLGNEQFF

d_call: -
j_call: TRBJ2-2
clone_size: -
v_call: TRBV7-9
cdr3_nt: TGTGCCAGCAGCTTAGCCTCGGGGGTTACCGGGGAGCTGTTTTTT
cdr3_aa: CASSLASGVTGELFF

d_call: -
j_call: TRBJ1-1
clone_size: few
v_call: TRBV19
cdr3_nt: TGTGCCAGTATGCGAGGGGCGCTGAACACTGAAGCTTTCTTT
cdr3_aa: CASMRGALNTEAFF

d_call: -
j_call: TRBJ2-3
clone_size: -
v_call: TRBV9
cdr3_nt: TGTGCCAGCTCCCCGGCAGAGGGCACAGATACGCAGTATTTT
cdr3_aa: CASSPAEGTDTQYF

d_call: TRBD1
j_call: TRBJ2-5
clone_size: many
v_call: TRBV28
cdr3_nt: TGTGCCAGCATCCAGGGGGTAGCCAGGGTGCAAGAGACCCAGTACTTC
cdr3_aa: CASIQGVARVQETQYF

d_call: -
j_call: TRBJ2-7
clone_size: many
v_call: TRBV28
cdr3_nt: TGTGCCAGCAGTTTATCCCTACGAGCGAACCCCCGAGAGTACGAGCAGTACTTC
cdr3_aa: CASSLSLRANPREYEQYF

d_call: TRBD2
j_call: TRBJ2-1
clone_size: many
v_call: TRBV12-3/TRBV12-4
cdr3_nt: TGTGCCAGCAGTTTGTACCTTAGCGGGAGGGCCGCCAATGAGCAGTTCTTC
cdr3_aa: CASSLYLSGRAANEQFF

d_call: -
j_call: TRBJ2-3
clone_size: many
v_call: TRBV28
cdr3_nt: TGTGCCAGCAGTTTAGTGTCCACAGATACGCAGTATTTT
cdr3_aa: CASSLVSTDTQYF

d_call: -
j_call: TRBJ2-5
clone_size: many
v_call: TRBV12-3/TRBV12-4
cdr3_nt: TGTGCCAGCAGTTTGAGTGGGGAGACCCAGTACTTC
cdr3_aa: CASSLSGETQYF

d_call: TRBD2
j_call: TRBJ2-1
clone_size: many
v_call: TRBV7-2
cdr3_nt: TGTGCCAGCAGCTTAGGACTAGCTGGGTACAATGAGCAGTTCTTC
cdr3_aa: CASSLGLAGYNEQFF

d_call: -
j_call: TRBJ2-7
clone_size: few
v_call: TRBV2
cdr3_nt: TGTGCCGGCGGTCTAGCGTCATTCTACGAGCAGTACTTC
cdr3_aa: CAGGLASFYEQYF

d_call: TRBD2
j_call: TRBJ2-1
clone_size: -
v_call: TRBV6-2/TRBV6-3
cdr3_nt: TGTGCCAGCAGTCAGACTAGCGTGTACAATGAGCAGTTCTTC
cdr3_aa: CASSQTSVYNEQFF

d_call: -
j_call: TRBJ2-5
clone_size: -
v_call: TRBV19
cdr3_nt: TGTGCCAGTAGGGACACCCTGGGAGAGACCCAGTACTTC
cdr3_aa: CASRDTLGETQYF

d_call: -
j_call: TRBJ2-7
clone_size: -
v_call: TRBV2
cdr3_nt: TGTGCCAGCAGTGAAGGAGTCTATTTCTACGAGCAGTACTTC
cdr3_aa: CASSEGVYFYEQYF

d_call: -
j_call: TRBJ2-7
clone_size: -
v_call: TRBV7-9
cdr3_nt: TGTGCCAGCAGCTTAGGGGGAGGCGAGCAGTACTTC
cdr3_aa: CASSLGGGEQYF

d_call: TRBD2
j_call: TRBJ2-1
clone_size: -
v_call: TRBV4-3
cdr3_nt: TGCGCCAGCAGCCGATCTAAGGGCCTAGCGGGAAGGAATGAGCAGTTCTTC
cdr3_aa: CASSRSKGLAGRNEQFF

d_call: TRBD1
j_call: TRBJ2-1
clone_size: many
v_call: TRBV7-9
cdr3_nt: TGTGCCAGCAGCTTAGGGGACAGAGAATACAATGAGCAGTTCTTC
cdr3_aa: CASSLGDREYNEQFF

d_call: TRBD2
j_call: TRBJ2-5
clone_size: few
v_call: TRBV6-2/TRBV6-3
cdr3_nt: TGTGCCAGCAGTTACGGAAGACCTGGACTAGCCGGCTGGGAGACCCAGTACTTC
cdr3_aa: CASSYGRPGLAGWETQYF

d_call: -
j_call: TRBJ1-1
clone_size: many
v_call: TRBV28
cdr3_nt: TGTGCCAGCAGTTTACGACCGCTATTTGAAGCTTTCTTT
cdr3_aa: CASSLRPLFEAFF

d_call: TRBD2
j_call: TRBJ2-1
clone_size: many
v_call: TRBV24-1
cdr3_nt: TGTGCCACCAGTGACCGTCCTAGCGGGGTCTACAATGAGCAGTTCTTC
cdr3_aa: CATSDRPSGVYNEQFF

d_call: TRBD1
j_call: TRBJ2-2
clone_size: many
v_call: TRBV24-1
cdr3_nt: TGTGCCACCAGTGATCCCGGGACAGGGGACACCGGGGAGCTGTTTTTT
cdr3_aa: CATSDPGTGDTGELFF

d_call: TRBD2
j_call: TRBJ2-3
clone_size: many
v_call: TRBV5-1
cdr3_nt: TGCGCCAGCAGCTTCGAATGGACTAGGGCAACAGATACGCAGTATTTT
cdr3_aa: CASSFEWTRATDTQYF

d_call: TRBD2
j_call: TRBJ2-7
clone_size: many
v_call: TRBV20-1
cdr3_nt: TGCAGTGCTAGGGGCCATAGCGGGAGCTCCTACGAGCAGTACTTC
cdr3_aa: CSARGHSGSSYEQYF

d_call: -
j_call: TRBJ2-3
clone_size: -
v_call: TRBV6-6
cdr3_nt: TGTGCCAGCAGTTACCTCCCCCGGGGCACAGATACGCAGTATTTT
cdr3_aa: CASSYLPRGTDTQYF

d_call: -
j_call: TRBJ2-7
clone_size: many
v_call: TRBV9
cdr3_nt: TGTGCCAGCAGCTCGGGCTACGAGCAGTACTTC
cdr3_aa: CASSSGYEQYF

d_call: TRBD1
j_call: TRBJ2-2
clone_size: few
v_call: TRBV30
cdr3_nt: TGTGCCTGGAGAGGTCAGGGGGCCGGGGAGCTGTTTTTT
cdr3_aa: CAWRGQGAGELFF

d_call: -
j_call: TRBJ2-7
clone_size: few
v_call: TRBV28
cdr3_nt: TGTGCCAGCCAGACCGGGACCGGTCCCTACGAGCAGTACTTC
cdr3_aa: CASQTGTGPYEQYF

d_call: -
j_call: TRBJ2-2
clone_size: -
v_call: TRBV24-1
cdr3_nt: TGTGCCTCCGCAGGATTCACCGGGGAGCTGTTTTTT
cdr3_aa: CASAGFTGELFF

d_call: -
j_call: TRBJ1-1
clone_size: many
v_call: TRBV6-2/TRBV6-3
cdr3_nt: TGTGCCAGCAGTTACCCCGTGGGCACTGAAGCTTTCTTT
cdr3_aa: CASSYPVGTEAFF

d_call: -
j_call: TRBJ2-2
clone_size: -
v_call: TRBV4-1
cdr3_nt: TGCGCCAGCAGCCAAGGGGTCCAGGGGCGCGGGGAGCTGTTTTTT
cdr3_aa: CASSQGVQGRGELFF

d_call: -
j_call: TRBJ2-7
clone_size: many
v_call: TRBV25-1
cdr3_nt: TGTGCCAGCAGTTGGGCAGGGGTTTCCCACGAGCAGTACTTC
cdr3_aa: CASSWAGVSHEQYF

d_call: TRBD1
j_call: TRBJ2-3
clone_size: few
v_call: TRBV20-1
cdr3_nt: TGCAGTGCTAGAGACGGGACAGTCGACACAGATACGCAGTATTTT
cdr3_aa: CSARDGTVDTDTQYF

d_call: TRBD1
j_call: TRBJ2-1
clone_size: -
v_call: TRBV7-3
cdr3_nt: TGTGCCAGCAGCCCCGGGACAGGGGGCCTGTGGAATGAGCAGTTCTTC
cdr3_aa: CASSPGTGGLWNEQFF

d_call: -
j_call: TRBJ2-4
clone_size: few
v_call: TRBV6-1
cdr3_nt: TGTGCCAGCAGCGAAGTACCGCCCGGACAGTGGTCTGCCAAAAACATTCAGTACTTC
cdr3_aa: CASSEVPPGQWSAKNIQYF

d_call: TRBD2
j_call: TRBJ2-1
clone_size: few
v_call: TRBV11-2
cdr3_nt: TGTGCCAGCAGAGACCCACTAGCGGGGTTTTACAATGAGCAGTTCTTC
cdr3_aa: CASRDPLAGFYNEQFF

d_call: -
j_call: TRBJ1-1
clone_size: many
v_call: TRBV10-3
cdr3_nt: TGTGCCATCAGAACGGAGAACACTGAAGCTTTCTTT
cdr3_aa: CAIRTENTEAFF

d_call: TRBD1
j_call: TRBJ2-1
clone_size: few
v_call: TRBV20-1
cdr3_nt: TGCAGTGCTAGAGGGACAGGGCGCAATGAGCAGTTCTTC
cdr3_aa: CSARGTGRNEQFF

d_call: -
j_call: TRBJ2-7
clone_size: many
v_call: TRBV5-1
cdr3_nt: TGCGCCAGCAGCTTCGGGCTCTACTACGAGCAGTACTTC
cdr3_aa: CASSFGLYYEQYF

d_call: -
j_call: TRBJ2-5
clone_size: many
v_call: TRBV7-6
cdr3_nt: TGTGCCAGCAGCCAAGACACGAAAGAGACCCAGTACTTC
cdr3_aa: CASSQDTKETQYF

d_call: TRBD2
j_call: TRBJ2-1
clone_size: many
v_call: TRBV5-1
cdr3_nt: TGCGCCAGCAGCTTGGTCGGGAGGGCGCCGGACACGTTC
cdr3_aa: CASSLVGRAPDTF

d_call: -
j_call: TRBJ1-5
clone_size: many
v_call: TRBV4-1
cdr3_nt: TGCGCCAGCAGCCCTATTGACGAGTTCGCGCGGCAGGCCCAGCATTTT
cdr3_aa: CASSPIDEFARQAQHF

d_call: TRBD2
j_call: TRBJ2-3
clone_size: few
v_call: TRBV18
cdr3_nt: TGTGCCAGCTCACCATTGCCTAGCGGGACCACAGATACGCAGTATTTT
cdr3_aa: CASSPLPSGTTDTQYF

d_call: TRBD2
j_call: TRBJ2-1
clone_size: few
v_call: TRBV7-9
cdr3_nt: TGTGCCAGCAGCTCCGGGACTAGCGACTACAATGAGCAGTTCTTC
cdr3_aa: CASSSGTSDYNEQFF

d_call: -
j_call: TRBJ1-1
clone_size: many
v_call: TRBV4-2
cdr3_nt: TGTGCCAGCAGCCAAGTTCCGGCCTATTGGGGGATGGTGAACACTGAAGCTTTCTTT
cdr3_aa: CASSQVPAYWGMVNTEAFF

d_call: -
j_call: TRBJ2-2
clone_size: many
v_call: TRBV12-3/TRBV12-4
cdr3_nt: TGTGCCAGCAGTTTCTTTAACACCGGGGAGCTGTTTTTT
cdr3_aa: CASSFFNTGELFF

d_call: TRBD2
j_call: TRBJ2-2
clone_size: many
v_call: TRBV28
cdr3_nt: TGTGCCAGCAGTTTCCGGGGCGGGAGGGCCAAATTGAACACCGGGGAGCTGTTTTTT
cdr3_aa: CASSFRGGRAKLNTGELFF

d_call: -
j_call: TRBJ2-1
clone_size: many
v_call: TRBV5-6
cdr3_nt: TGTGCCAGCAGCTTGCGTCCCTTCGAGAGGGAGCAGTTCTTC
cdr3_aa: CASSLRPFEREQFF

d_call: -
j_call: TRBJ1-1
clone_size: many
v_call: TRBV3-1
cdr3_nt: TGTGCCAGCAGCCAAGGGAGACTCGGGGAAGCTTTCTTT
cdr3_aa: CASSQGRLGEAFF